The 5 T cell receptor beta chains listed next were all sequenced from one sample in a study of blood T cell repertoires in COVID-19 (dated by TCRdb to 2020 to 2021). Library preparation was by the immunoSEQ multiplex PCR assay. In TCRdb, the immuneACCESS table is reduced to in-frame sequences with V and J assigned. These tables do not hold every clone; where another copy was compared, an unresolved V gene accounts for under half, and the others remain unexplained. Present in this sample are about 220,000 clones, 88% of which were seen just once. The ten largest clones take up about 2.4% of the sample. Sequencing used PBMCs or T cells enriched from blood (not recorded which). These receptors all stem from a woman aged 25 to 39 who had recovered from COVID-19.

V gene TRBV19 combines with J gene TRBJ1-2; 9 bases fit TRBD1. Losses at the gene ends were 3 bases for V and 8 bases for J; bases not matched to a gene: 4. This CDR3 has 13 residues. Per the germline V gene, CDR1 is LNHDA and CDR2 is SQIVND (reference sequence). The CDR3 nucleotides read TGTGCCAGTAGTATGGGACAGGGATTCGGCTACACCTTC. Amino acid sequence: CASSMGQGFGYTF.

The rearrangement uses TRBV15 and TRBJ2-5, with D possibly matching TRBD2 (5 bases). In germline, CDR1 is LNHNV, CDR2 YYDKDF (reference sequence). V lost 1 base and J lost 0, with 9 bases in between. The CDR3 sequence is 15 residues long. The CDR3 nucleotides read TGTGCCACCAGCAGAGGTGGGCGGGACCAAGAGACCCAGTACTTC. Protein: CATSRGGRDQETQYF.

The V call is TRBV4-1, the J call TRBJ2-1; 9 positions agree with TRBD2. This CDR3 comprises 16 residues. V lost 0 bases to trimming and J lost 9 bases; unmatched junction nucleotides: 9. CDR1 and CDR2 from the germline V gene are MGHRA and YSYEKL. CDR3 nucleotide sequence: TGCGCCAGCAGCCAAGAGCCTAGCGGGGTTGTGGGTGAGCAGTTCTTC. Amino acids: CASSQEPSGVVGEQFF.

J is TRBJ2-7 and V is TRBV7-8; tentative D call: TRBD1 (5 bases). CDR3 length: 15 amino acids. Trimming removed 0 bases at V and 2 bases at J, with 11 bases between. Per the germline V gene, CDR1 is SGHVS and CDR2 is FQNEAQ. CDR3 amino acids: CASSLASAGTYEQYF. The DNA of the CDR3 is TGTGCCAGCAGCTTAGCGTCGGCAGGGACCTACGAGCAGTACTTC.

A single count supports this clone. The CDR3 protein is CASSSGGRKETQYF. The CDR3 DNA reads as TGTGCCAGCAGCTCGGGGGGACGTAAAGAGACCCAGTACTTC. The J gene is TRBJ2-5, the V gene TRBV7-9, with TRBD2 matching over 7 bases. The CDR3 is made up of 14 amino acids. Germline V gene data show CDR1 as SEHNR and CDR2 as FQNEAQ (reference sequence). V gave up 4 bases and J gave up 3 bases; unmatched junction bases: 5.